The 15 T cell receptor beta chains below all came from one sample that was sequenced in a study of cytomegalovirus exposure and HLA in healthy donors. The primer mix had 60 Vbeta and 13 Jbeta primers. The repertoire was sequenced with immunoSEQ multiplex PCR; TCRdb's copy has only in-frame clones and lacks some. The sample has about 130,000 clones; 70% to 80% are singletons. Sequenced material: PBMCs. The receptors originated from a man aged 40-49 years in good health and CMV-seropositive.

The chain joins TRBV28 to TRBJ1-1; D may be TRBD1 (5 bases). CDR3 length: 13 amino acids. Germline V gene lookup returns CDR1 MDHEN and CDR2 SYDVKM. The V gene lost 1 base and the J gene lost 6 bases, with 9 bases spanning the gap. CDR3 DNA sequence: TGTGCCAGCAGTTTATCGGGGGTCGCTGAAGCTTTCTTT. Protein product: CASSLSGVAEAFF. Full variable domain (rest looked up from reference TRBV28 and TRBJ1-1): DVKVTQSSRYLVKRTGEKVFLECVQDMDHENMFWYRQDPGLGLRLIYFSYDVKMKEKGDIPEGYSVSREKKERFSLILESASTNQTSMYLCASSLSGVAEAFFGQGTRLTVV.

CDR3 nucleotides: TGTGCCAGCAGCTTGGACGGGACTCTTAGCAATCAGCCCCAGCATTTT. Translation: CASSLDGTLSNQPQHF. The chain uses TRBV5-6 and TRBJ1-5, with D possibly being TRBD1 (5 bases). CDR3 length: 16 amino acids. V was pared by 0 bases and J by 0 bases, with 10 bases between. Per the germline V gene, CDR1 is SGHDT and CDR2 is YYEEEE.

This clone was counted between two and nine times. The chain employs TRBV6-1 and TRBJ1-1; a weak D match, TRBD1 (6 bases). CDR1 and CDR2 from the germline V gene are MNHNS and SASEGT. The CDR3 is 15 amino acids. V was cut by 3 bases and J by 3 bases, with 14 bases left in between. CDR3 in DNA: TGTGCCAGCAGTGATCAGGGGTTCGCAGACACTGAAGCTTTCTTT. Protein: CASSDQGFADTEAFF.

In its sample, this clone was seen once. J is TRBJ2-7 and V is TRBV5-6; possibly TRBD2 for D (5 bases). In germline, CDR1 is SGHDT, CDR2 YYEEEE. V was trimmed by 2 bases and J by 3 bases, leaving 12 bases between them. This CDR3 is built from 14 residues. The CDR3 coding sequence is TGTGCCAGCAGCTTTGGCGGGTTCCTCTACGAGCAGTACTTC. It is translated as CASSFGGFLYEQYF.

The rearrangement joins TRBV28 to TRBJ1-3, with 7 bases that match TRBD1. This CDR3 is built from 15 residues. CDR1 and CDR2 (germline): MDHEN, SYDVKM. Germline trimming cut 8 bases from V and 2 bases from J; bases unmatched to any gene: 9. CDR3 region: CASLTKGAAGNTIYF. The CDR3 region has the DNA TGTGCCAGCCTAACAAAGGGGGCGGCTGGAAACACCATATATTTT.

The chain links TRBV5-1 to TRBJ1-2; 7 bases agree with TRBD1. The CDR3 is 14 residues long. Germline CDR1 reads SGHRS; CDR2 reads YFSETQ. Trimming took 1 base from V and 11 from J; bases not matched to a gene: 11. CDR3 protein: CASSLTQGRSLYTF. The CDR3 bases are TGCGCCAGCAGCTTGACACAGGGGCGCAGCCTATACACCTTC.

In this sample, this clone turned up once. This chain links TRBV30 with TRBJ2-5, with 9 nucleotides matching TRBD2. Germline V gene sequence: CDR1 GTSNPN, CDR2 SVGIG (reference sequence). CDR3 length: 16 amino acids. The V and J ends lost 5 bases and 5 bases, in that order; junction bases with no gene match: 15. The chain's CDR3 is CAWAPGVAGAVETQYF. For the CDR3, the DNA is TGTGCCTGGGCCCCCGGGGTAGCGGGAGCTGTGGAGACCCAGTACTTC.

The chain's CDR3 is CASSFGTGIGPAFF. CDR3 coding DNA: TGTGCCAGCAGTTTCGGGACAGGGATAGGCCCAGCTTTCTTT. This chain joins TRBV27 and TRBJ1-1, with 9 bases aligning to TRBD1. The CDR3 has 14 residues. CDR1 and CDR2 (germline): MNHEY, SMNVEV (reference sequence). Losses at the gene ends were 3 bases for V and 10 bases for J; bases not matched to a gene: 9.

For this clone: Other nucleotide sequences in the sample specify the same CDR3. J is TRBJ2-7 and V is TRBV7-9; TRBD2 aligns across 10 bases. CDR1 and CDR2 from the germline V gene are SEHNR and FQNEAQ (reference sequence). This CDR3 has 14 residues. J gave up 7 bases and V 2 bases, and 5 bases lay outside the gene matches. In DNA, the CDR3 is TGTGCCAGCAGCTTACTAGCGGGAGTGGGGGAGCAGTACTTC. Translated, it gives CASSLLAGVGEQYF.

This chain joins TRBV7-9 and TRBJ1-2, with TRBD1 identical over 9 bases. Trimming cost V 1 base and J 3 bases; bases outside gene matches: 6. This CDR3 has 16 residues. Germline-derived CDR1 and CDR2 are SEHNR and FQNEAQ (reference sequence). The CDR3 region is CASSLGGTGIYYGYTF. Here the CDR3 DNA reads TGTGCCAGCAGCTTAGGAGGGACAGGGATTTACTATGGCTACACCTTC.

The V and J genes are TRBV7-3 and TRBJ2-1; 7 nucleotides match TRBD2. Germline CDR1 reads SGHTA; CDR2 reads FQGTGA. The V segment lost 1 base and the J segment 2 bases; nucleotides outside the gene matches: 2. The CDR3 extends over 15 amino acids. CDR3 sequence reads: CASSLSLAAYNEQFF. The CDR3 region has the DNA TGTGCCAGCAGCTTAAGCCTAGCGGCCTACAATGAGCAGTTCTTC.

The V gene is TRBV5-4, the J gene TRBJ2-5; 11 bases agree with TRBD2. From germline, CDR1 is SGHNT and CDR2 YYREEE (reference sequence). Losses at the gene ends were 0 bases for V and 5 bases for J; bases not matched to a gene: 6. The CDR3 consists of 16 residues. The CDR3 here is CASSLGLGLAVETQYF. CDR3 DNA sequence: TGTGCCAGCAGCTTGGGTTTGGGACTAGCGGTGGAGACCCAGTACTTC.

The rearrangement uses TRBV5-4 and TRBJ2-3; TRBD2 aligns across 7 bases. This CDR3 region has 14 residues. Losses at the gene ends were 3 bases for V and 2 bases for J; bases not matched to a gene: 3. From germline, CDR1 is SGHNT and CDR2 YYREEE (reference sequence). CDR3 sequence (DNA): TGTGCCAGCAGCTGGGACTATTCCACAGATACGCAGTATTTT. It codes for CASSWDYSTDTQYF.

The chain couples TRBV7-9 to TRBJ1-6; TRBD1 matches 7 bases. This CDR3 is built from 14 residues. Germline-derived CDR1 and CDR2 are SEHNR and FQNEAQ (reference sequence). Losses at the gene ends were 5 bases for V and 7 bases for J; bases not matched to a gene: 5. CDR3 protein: CASSPGQTNSPLHF. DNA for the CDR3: TGTGCCAGCAGCCCGGGACAGACCAATTCACCCCTCCACTTT.

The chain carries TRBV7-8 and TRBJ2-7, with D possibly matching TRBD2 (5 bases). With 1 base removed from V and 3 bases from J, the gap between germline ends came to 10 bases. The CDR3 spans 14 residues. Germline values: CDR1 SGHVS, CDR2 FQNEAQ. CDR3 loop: CASSLGSGYYEQYF. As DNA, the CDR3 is TGTGCCAGCAGCTTAGGATCGGGGTACTACGAGCAGTACTTC. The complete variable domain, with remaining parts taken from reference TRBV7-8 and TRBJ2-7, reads GAGVSQSPRYKVAKRGQDVALRCDPISGHVSLFWYQQALGQGPEFLTYFQNEAQLDKSGLPSDRFFAERPEGSVSTLKIQRTQQEDSAVYLCASSLGSGYYEQYFGPGTRLTVT.